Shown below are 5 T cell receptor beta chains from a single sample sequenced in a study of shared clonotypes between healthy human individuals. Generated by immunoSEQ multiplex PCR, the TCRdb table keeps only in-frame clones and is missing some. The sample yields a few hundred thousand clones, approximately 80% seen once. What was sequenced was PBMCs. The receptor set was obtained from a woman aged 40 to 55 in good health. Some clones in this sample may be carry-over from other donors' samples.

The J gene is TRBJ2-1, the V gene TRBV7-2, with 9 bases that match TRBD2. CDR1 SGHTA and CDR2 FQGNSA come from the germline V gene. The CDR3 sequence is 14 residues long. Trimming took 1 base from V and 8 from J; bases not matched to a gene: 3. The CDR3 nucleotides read TGTGCCAGCAGCTTAGTTGCGGGAGGGGATGAGCAGTTCTTC. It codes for CASSLVAGGDEQFF.

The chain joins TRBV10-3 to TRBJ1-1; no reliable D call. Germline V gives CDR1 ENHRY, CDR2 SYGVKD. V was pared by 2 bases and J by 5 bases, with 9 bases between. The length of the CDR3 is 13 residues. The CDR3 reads CAISEGLRTEAFF. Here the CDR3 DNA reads TGTGCCATCAGTGAGGGACTGAGGACTGAAGCTTTCTTT.

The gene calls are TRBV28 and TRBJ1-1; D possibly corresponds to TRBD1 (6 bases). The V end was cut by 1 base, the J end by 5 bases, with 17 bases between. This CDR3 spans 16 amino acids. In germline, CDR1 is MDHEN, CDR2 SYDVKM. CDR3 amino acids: CASSLLAGQGGTEAFF. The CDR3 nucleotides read TGTGCCAGCAGTTTATTGGCGGGACAAGGAGGGACTGAAGCTTTCTTT.

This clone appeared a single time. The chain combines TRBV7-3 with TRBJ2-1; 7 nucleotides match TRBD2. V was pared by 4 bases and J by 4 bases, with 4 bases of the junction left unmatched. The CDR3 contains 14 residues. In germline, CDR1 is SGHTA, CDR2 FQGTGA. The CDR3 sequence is CASSYSGAYNEQFF. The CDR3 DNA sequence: TGTGCCAGCAGCTACAGCGGGGCTTACAATGAGCAGTTCTTC.

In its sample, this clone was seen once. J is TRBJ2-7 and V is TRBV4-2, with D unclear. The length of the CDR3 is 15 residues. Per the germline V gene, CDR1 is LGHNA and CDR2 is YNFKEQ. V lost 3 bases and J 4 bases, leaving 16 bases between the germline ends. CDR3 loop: CASSHSTLLSYEQYF. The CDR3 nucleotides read TGTGCCAGCAGCCATAGCACATTACTTTCATACGAGCAGTACTTC.